The next 2 T cell receptor beta chains were all read from a single sample in a study of Ad26.COV2.S vaccination and SARS-CoV-2 variants. Profiling relied on immunoSEQ multiplex PCR, and the TCRdb table lists in-frame clones only, not all of them. The sample holds around 300,000 clones, roughly 90% seen once. Treatment: around 19 received Ad26.COV2.S at low or high dose, single or two shots; five or six received placebo; per-sample allocation not given. It was on day 63 after the first vaccine or placebo injection that samples were taken. Sequences were derived from peripheral blood, sampled in a trial of Ad26.COV2.S vaccine versus placebo. These receptor sequences come from a person aged 18 to 59 who received the Ad26.COV2.S COVID-19 vaccine or a placebo.

This clone was observed a few times. The chain has TRBV10-3 and TRBJ1-1; 9 bases are shared with TRBD1. The V gene end was trimmed by 8 bases and the J gene end by 1 base; junction bases not matched to a gene: 2. Germline CDR1 reads ENHRY; CDR2 reads SYGVKD. This CDR3 spans 13 amino acids. In DNA form, the CDR3 reads TGTGCCATCGGGGGACAGGGGAACACTGAAGCTTTCTTT. It encodes CAIGGQGNTEAFF.

The chain combines TRBV28 with TRBJ2-7, with D unclear. CDR1 is MDHEN and CDR2 is SYDVKM in the germline V gene. This CDR3 comprises 14 residues. The V end was cut by 4 bases, the J end by 0 bases, with 10 bases between. The CDR3 region has the DNA TGTGCCAGCAGTTCCCCGACGGACTCCTACGAGCAGTACTTC. Translation: CASSSPTDSYEQYF.